This passage covers 9 T cell receptor beta chains from one sample sequenced in a study of T cells in Graves' hyperthyroidism and ophthalmopathy. Amplified regions were TCR beta CDR3 sequences from RNA transcripts. HTBI primers were employed in a first-round RT-PCR of the TCR CDR3. MiXCR, applied by TCRdb to the multiplex PCR reads, yields one record per CDR3 protein. The sample gives under 550,000 distinct CDR3 sequences, just under 20% of which show up once; roughly 50% is in the top ten. Sequencing was performed on blood. All receptors derive from a man aged 40-49 years with Graves' ophthalmopathy.

This clonotype occurred many times. The gene calls are TRBV20-1 and TRBJ2-1, with 9 bases aligning to TRBD2. The CDR3 has 17 residues. The V gene end was trimmed by 1 base and the J gene end by 3 bases; junction bases not matched to a gene: 10. Germline CDR1 and CDR2: DFQATT and SNEGSKA (reference sequence). The CDR3 nucleotides are TGCAGTGCTAGAGGGATTGGAGCGGGAGGAAGCTACAATGAGCAGTTCTTC. Protein product: CSARGIGAGGSYNEQFF.

The chain combines TRBV2 with TRBJ2-1; the match to TRBD2 covers 9 bases. This CDR3 has 15 residues. Trimming at V came to 6 bases and at J to 8 bases, leaving 11 bases not matched to a gene. Germline lookup yields CDR1 SNHLY and CDR2 FYNNEI. The CDR3 loop reads CASRGGSGRGHEQFF. The CDR3 nucleotides are TGTGCCAGCAGGGGAGGTAGCGGGAGAGGGCATGAGCAGTTCTTC.

This clonotype was detected only a few times. The chain has TRBV27 and TRBJ1-5; no clear D. From germline, CDR1 is MNHEY and CDR2 SMNVEV (reference sequence). The CDR3 contains 12 residues. V shed 3 bases and J shed 4 bases, with 4 bases lying between them. In DNA form, the CDR3 reads TGTGCCAGCAGTTTCCATAATCAGCCCCAGCATTTT. Protein: CASSFHNQPQHF.

This chain joins TRBV7-9 and TRBJ1-1; 9 nucleotides align to TRBD1. The CDR3 contains 16 residues. Germline CDR1 reads SEHNR; CDR2 reads FQNEAQ (reference sequence). V trimming: 5 bases; J trimming: 5 bases; junction bases outside the gene matches: 12. CDR3 sequence reads: CASSPRGGQGNTEAFF. The CDR3 coding sequence is TGTGCCAGCAGCCCAAGGGGGGGACAGGGAAATACTGAAGCTTTCTTT.

This clonotype has just a few counts. The chain recombines TRBV5-5 with TRBJ2-1; D uncertain. CDR1 is SGHKS, CDR2 YYEKEE, per germline (reference sequence). The CDR3 has 15 amino acids. V lost 2 bases and J lost 6, with 15 bases in between. The DNA of the CDR3 is TGTGCCAGCAGCTTTATTGGGGATAAGGGCAATGAGCAGTTCTTC. Residues: CASSFIGDKGNEQFF. Full variable domain (rest looked up from reference TRBV5-5 and TRBJ2-1): DAGVTQSPTHLIKTRGQQVTLRCSPISGHKSVSWYQQVLGQGPQFIFQYYEKEERGRGNFPDRFSARQFPNYSSELNVNALLLGDSALYLCASSFIGDKGNEQFFGPGTRLTVL.

In this sample, this clonotype turned up a few times. The chain joins TRBV27 to TRBJ2-3; D is possibly TRBD1 (5 bases). The CDR3 is 17 amino acids. Germline V gene data show CDR1 as MNHEY and CDR2 as SMNVEV (reference sequence). V lost 7 bases, J lost 6 bases, and 26 bases lay in between. The CDR3 DNA follows: TGTGCCAGCAAGCGACTTAGGAGCCAGGGTACGTTGGATACGCAGTATTTT. It yields the protein CASKRLRSQGTLDTQYF.

The chain recombines TRBV20-1 with TRBJ2-7; possibly TRBD1 for D (6 bases). The length of the CDR3 is 13 residues. CDR1 and CDR2 (germline): DFQATT, SNEGSKA (reference sequence). V shed 6 bases and J shed 1 base, with 13 bases lying between them. This CDR3 is CSANDRRSYEQYF. The CDR3 DNA sequence: TGCAGTGCCAACGACAGGAGGTCCTACGAGCAGTACTTC.

This clonotype was recorded many times. The chain has TRBV28 and TRBJ2-4; tentatively, D is TRBD2 (5 bases). There are 14 residues in the CDR3. V dropped 5 bases and J dropped 7 bases, with 15 bases sitting between them. The germline V gene encodes CDR1 MDHEN and CDR2 SYDVKM. CDR3 in amino acids: CASSVEDLGNIQYF. Here the CDR3 DNA reads TGTGCCAGCAGTGTTGAGGACTTGGGTAACATTCAGTACTTC.

On this clonotype: A much larger clone differs from this one at a single base, so this may be a read error. The V gene is TRBV3-1, the J gene TRBJ1-5, with D unresolved. The CDR3 extends over 16 amino acids. Germline-derived CDR1 and CDR2 are LGHDT and YNNKEL (reference sequence). In nucleotides, the CDR3 is TGTGCCGGCAGCCAAGGCATCCCCTTGAGCAATCAGCCCCAGCATTTT. It is translated as CAGSQGIPLSNQPQHF.